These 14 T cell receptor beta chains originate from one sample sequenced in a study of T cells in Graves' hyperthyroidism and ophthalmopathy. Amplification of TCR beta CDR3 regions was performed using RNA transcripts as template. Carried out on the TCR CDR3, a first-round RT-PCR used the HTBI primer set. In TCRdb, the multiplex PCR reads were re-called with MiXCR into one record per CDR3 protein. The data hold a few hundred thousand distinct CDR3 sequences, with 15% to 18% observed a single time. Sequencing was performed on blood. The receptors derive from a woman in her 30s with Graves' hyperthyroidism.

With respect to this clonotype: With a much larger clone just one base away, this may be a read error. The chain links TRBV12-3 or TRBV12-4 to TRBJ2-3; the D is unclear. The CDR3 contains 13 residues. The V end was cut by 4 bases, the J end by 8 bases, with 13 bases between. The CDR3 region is CASSSLQPGTQYF. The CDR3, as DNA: TGTGCCAGCAGTTCATTGCAGCCCGGTACGCAGTATTTT.

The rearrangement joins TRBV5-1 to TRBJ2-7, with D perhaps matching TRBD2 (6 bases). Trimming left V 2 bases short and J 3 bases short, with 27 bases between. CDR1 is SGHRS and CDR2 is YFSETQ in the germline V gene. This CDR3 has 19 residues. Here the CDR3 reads CASSLNSADGIRDFYEQYF. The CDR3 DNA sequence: TGCGCCAGCAGCTTAAATTCTGCGGACGGAATACGGGACTTCTACGAGCAGTACTTC.

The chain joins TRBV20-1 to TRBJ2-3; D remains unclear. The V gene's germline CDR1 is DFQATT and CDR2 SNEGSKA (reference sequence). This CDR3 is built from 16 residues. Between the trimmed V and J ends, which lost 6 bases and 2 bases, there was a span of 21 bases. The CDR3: CSAPPRYPVSTDTQYF. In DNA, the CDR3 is TGCAGTGCCCCCCCACGCTACCCTGTCTCCACAGATACGCAGTATTTT.

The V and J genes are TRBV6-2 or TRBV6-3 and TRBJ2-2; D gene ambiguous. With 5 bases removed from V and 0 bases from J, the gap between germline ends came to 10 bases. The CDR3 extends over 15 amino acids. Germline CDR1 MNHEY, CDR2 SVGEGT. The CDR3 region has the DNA TGTGCCAGCAGTCTCACTACTCCGAACACCGGGGAGCTGTTTTTT. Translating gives CASSLTTPNTGELFF.

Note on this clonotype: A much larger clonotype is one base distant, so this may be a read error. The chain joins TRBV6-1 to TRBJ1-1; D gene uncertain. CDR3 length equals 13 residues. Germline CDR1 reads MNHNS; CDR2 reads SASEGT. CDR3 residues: CASSAGANTVAFF. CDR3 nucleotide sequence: TGTGCCAGCAGTGCCGGAGCGAACACTGTAGCTTTCTTT.

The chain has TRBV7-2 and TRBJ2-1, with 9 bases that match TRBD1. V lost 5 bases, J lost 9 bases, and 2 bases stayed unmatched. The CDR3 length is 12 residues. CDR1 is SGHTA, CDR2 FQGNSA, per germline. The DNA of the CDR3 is TGTGCCAGCAGCCGGGGACAGGGTGAGCAGTTCTTC. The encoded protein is CASSRGQGEQFF.

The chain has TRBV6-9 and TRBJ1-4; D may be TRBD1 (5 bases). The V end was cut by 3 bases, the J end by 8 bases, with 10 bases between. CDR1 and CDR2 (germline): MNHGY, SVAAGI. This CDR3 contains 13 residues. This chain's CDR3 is CASSYREREKLFF. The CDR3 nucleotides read TGTGCCAGCAGTTACAGGGAGAGAGAAAAACTGTTTTTT.

CDR3 amino acids: CASSSEDRVGGYTF. CDR3 DNA: TGTGCCAGCAGTTCGGAGGACAGAGTAGGTGGCTACACCTTC. The V and J genes are TRBV6-1 and TRBJ1-2, with a possible D match to TRBD1 (6 bases). This CDR3 comprises 14 residues. Between the trimmed V and J ends, which lost 5 bases and 7 bases, there was a span of 17 bases. Germline CDR1 and CDR2: MNHNS and SASEGT.

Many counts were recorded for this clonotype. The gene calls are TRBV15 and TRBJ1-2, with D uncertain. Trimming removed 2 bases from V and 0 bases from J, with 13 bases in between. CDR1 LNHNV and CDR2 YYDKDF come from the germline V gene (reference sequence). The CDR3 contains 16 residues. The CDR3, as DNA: TGTGCCACCAGCAGACCAGGTTTGGCCTCTAACTATGGCTACACCTTC. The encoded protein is CATSRPGLASNYGYTF.

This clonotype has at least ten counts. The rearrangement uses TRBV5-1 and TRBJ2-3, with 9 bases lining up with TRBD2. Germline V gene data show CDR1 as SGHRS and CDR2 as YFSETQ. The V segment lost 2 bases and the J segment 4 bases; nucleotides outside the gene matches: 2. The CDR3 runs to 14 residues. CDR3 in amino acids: CASSFSGSSDTQYF. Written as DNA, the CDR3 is TGCGCCAGCAGCTTTAGCGGGAGCTCAGATACGCAGTATTTT.

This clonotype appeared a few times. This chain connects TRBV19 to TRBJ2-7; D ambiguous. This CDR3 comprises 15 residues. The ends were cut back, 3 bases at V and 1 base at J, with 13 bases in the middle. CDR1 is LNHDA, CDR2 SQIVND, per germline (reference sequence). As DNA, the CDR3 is TGTGCCAGTAGTATTATGGCAGAAGCATCCTACGAGCAGTACTTC. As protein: CASSIMAEASYEQYF. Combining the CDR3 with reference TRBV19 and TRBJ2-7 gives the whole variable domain DGGITQSPKYLFRKEGQNVTLSCEQNLNHDAMYWYRQDPGQGLRLIYYSQIVNDFQKGDIAEGYSVSREKKESFPLTVTSAQKNPTAFYLCASSIMAEASYEQYFGPGTRLTVT.

Here the CDR3 DNA reads TGTGCTAGTGCCCTCCAACATGGCGGGAGGGCCCCCGGGGAGCTGTTTTTT. Protein: CASALQHGGRAPGELFF. The chain links TRBV12-5 to TRBJ2-2, with 9 bases matching TRBD2. V gave up 7 bases and J gave up 6 bases; unmatched junction bases: 15. There are 17 residues in the CDR3. Looked up from germline, CDR1 is LGHNT and CDR2 is FRNRAP.

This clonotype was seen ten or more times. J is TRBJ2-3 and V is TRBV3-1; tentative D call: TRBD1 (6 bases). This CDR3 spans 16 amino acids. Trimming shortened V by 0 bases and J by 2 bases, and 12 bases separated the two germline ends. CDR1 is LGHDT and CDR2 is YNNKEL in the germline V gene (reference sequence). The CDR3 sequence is CASSQDPGHLTDTQYF. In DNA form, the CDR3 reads TGTGCCAGCAGCCAAGACCCGGGACATCTCACAGATACGCAGTATTTT.

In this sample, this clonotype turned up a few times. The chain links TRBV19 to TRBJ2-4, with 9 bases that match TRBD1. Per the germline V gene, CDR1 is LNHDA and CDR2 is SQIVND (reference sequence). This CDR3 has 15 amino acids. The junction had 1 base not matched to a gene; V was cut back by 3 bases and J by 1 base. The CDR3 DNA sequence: TGTGCCAGTAGTATGGACAGGGGTGCCAAAAACATTCAGTACTTC. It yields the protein CASSMDRGAKNIQYF. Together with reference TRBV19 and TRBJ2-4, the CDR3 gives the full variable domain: DGGITQSPKYLFRKEGQNVTLSCEQNLNHDAMYWYRQDPGQGLRLIYYSQIVNDFQKGDIAEGYSVSREKKESFPLTVTSAQKNPTAFYLCASSMDRGAKNIQYFGAGTRLSVL.